The clone carrying this T cell receptor (beta chain) was recorded only once. This entry is derived from a study of blood T cell repertoires in COVID-19. V was clipped by 0 bases and J by 4 bases; unmatched bases: 5. Germline V gives CDR1 SGDLS, CDR2 YYNGEE. This CDR3 comprises 16 residues. The method was immunoSEQ multiplex PCR; TCRdb's version includes in-frame clones alone and lacks a portion of them. The sample shows 25,000 to 35,000 clones, about 85% of them seen only once. J is TRBJ2-1 and V is TRBV9, with 9 bases matching TRBD2. Sequencing was done on a sample of peripheral blood. The TCR comes from a man aged 55 to 70 with active COVID-19. In DNA form, the CDR3 reads TGTGCCAGCAGCGTAGAAGCGGGGGGCATGTACAATGAGCAGTTCTTC. Translating gives CASSVEAGGMYNEQFF. Full variable domain (outside the CDR3, taken from reference TRBV9 and TRBJ2-1): DSGVTQTPKHLITATGQRVTLRCSPRSGDLSVYWYQQSLDQGLQFLIQYYNGEERAKGNILERFSAQQFPDLHSELNLSSLELGDSALYFCASSVEAGGMYNEQFFGPGTRLTVL.